The present TCR beta chain was sequenced within a study of T cell repertoires in cytomegalovirus infection (dated by TCRdb to between 2018 and 2021). The study in broad terms: Donor HLA type was relevant to the analysis, because carriage of CMV infection together with the matching HLA type was indicated by public TCR beta signatures. Overall study outcomes, separate from this receptor: The ex vivo response was dominated by HLA-C-restricted CMV-specific TCR beta clonotypes, and the single most frequent clonotype in two of eight donors was supplied by these HLA-C-restricted clonotypes. Cumulative frequency of public TCR beta family members discriminated carriers of CMV infection plus the relevant HLA type in this cohort and an independent roughly 320-donor cohort.

CDR1 and CDR2 are read off the germline V gene (reference sequence) as DFQATT and SNEGSKA. The CDR3 runs 17 amino acids, cysteine and phenylalanine included. The sequence is cut down to CDR3 DNA, 51 bases in frame from base 1. After removal of 5 bases from V and 5 bases from J, the junction retains 17 bases not matched to a gene. Concerning this clonotype itself: Its antigen is unknown. No base qualities exist here, and no much larger clone lies one base off it.

The reads were generated on an Illumina HiSeq 1500. TCRdb ran its own pipeline on the public reads, namely fastp trimming at Q25 and MiXCR clone calling, and kept in-frame beta chains. Under each unique CDR3 protein, matching rows form one entry showing the most common genes and DNA. Within this sample are approximately 250,000 distinct CDR3 sequences, with approximately 9% of them counted one time only. The top ten constitute about 16% of the sample. The receptor comes from a human donor in good health (CMV status not recorded). Some clones in this sample may be carry-over from other donors' samples. Sequencing was carried out using PBMCs. The rearrangement combines TRBV20-1 with TRBJ2-7; 11 middle bases align to TRBD2. DNA sequence: TGCAGTGCTGGACCCTTACTAGCGGGGGCACGGGGGGACGAGCAGTACTTC. It codes for CSAGPLLAGARGDEQYF.